This TCR beta chain was obtained from a study of shared T cell receptors in the human thymus. Unmatched junction bases numbered 2, after V lost 0 bases and J lost 5 bases. The CDR3 extends over 14 amino acids. Germline lookup yields CDR1 SGDLS and CDR2 YYNGEE. The assay was immunoSEQ multiplex PCR, and TCRdb's table has in-frame clones only and misses some. The sample lists 720,000 or so clones; approximately 83% were seen once. A remark on this clone: Other DNA sequences in the same sample also yield this CDR3.

This sample also appeared in a second study, on human thymus T cells. As that report states: The source of the thymus tissue was resections taken during corrective heart surgery. In thymic and blood repertoires alike, V and J usage looked biased. The related literature has documented a marked overlap of thymic repertoires among unrelated individuals.

This sequence was found in a girl under three years old with a congenital heart defect. The V gene is TRBV9, the J gene TRBJ1-5; the match to TRBD1 covers 7 bases. What was sequenced was thymocytes. CDR3 in DNA: TGTGCCAGCAGCGTAGCTGACAGGGATCAGCCCCAGCATTTT. It codes for CASSVADRDQPQHF.